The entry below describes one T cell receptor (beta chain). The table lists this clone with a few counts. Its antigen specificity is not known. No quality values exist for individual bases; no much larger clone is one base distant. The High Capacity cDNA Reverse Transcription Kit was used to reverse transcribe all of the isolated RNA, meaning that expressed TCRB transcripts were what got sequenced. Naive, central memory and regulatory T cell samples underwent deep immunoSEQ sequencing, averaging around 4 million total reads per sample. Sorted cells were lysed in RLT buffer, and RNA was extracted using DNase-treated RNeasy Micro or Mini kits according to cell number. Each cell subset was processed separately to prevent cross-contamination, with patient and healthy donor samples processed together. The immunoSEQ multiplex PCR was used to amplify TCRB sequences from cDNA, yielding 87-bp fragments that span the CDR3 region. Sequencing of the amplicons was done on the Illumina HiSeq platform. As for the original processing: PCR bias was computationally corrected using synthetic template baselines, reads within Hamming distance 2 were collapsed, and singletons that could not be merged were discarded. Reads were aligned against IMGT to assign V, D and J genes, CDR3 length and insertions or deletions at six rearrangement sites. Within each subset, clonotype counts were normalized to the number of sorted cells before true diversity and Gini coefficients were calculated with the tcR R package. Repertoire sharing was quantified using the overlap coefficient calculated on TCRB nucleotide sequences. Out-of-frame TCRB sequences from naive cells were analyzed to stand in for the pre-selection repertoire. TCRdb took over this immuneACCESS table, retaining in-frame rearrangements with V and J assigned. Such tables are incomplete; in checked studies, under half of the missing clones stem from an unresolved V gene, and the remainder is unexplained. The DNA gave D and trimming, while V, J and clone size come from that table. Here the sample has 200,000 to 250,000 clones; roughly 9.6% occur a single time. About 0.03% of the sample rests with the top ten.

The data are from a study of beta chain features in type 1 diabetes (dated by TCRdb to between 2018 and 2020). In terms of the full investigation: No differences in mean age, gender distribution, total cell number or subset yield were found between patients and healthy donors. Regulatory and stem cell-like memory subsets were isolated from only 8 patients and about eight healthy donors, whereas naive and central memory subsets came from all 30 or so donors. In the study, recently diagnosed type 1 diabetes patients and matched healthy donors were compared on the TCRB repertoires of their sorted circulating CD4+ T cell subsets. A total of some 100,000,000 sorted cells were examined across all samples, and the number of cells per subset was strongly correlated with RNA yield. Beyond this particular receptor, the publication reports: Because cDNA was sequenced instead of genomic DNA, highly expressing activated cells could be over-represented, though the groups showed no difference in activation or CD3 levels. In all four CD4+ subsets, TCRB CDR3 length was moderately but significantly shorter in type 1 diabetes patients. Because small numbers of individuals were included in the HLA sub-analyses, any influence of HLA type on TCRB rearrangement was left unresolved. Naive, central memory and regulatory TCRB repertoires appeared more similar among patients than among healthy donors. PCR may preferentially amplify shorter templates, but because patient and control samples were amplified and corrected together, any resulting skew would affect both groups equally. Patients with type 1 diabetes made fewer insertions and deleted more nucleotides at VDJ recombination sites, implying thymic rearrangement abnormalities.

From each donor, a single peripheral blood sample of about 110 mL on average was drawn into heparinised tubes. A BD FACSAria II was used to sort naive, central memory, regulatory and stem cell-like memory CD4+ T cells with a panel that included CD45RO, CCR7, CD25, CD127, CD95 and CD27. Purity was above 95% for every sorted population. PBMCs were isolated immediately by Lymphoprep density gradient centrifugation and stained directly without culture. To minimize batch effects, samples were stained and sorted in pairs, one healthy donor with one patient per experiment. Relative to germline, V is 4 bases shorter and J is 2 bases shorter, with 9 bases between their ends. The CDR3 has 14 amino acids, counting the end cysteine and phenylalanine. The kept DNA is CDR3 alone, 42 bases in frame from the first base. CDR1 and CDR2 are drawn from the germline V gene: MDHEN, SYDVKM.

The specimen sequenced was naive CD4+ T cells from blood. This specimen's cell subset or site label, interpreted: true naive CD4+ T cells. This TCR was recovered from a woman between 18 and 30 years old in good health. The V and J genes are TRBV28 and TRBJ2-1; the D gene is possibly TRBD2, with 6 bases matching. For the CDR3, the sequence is CASSSAGPYNEQFF. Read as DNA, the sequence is TGTGCCAGCAGTTCCGCGGGGCCCTACAATGAGCAGTTCTTC.